The sequence of this T cell receptor beta chain was determined in a study of blood T cell repertoires in COVID-19. Across the study: Some COVID-19 samples were acute and others convalescent; all came from the United States, Italy and Spain. PBMCs, B-cell-depleted T cells, or T cells provided the cDNA or gDNA that made up the material.

Regarding this clone: The same CDR3 also results from other DNA sequences found in this sample.

The CDR3 covers 16 residues. V lost 0 bases and J lost 6; bases outside the gene matches: 7. CDR1 SGDLS and CDR2 YYNGEE come from the germline V gene. Original methodology: Estimates of nucleated cell counts were drawn from the amplification of reference gene primers. The table came from immunoSEQ multiplex PCR; TCRdb's copy has only in-frame clones and leaves some out. V, J and clone size derive from that table, while D and trimming were established from the DNA sequence. Of 99,000 or so clones listed, around 88% are singletons. Sequences were obtained from peripheral blood. This clonotype was sampled from a man aged 50 to 60 with COVID-19, enrolled during active disease. The rearrangement links TRBV9 to TRBJ2-2; 8 bases fit TRBD2. The chain's CDR3 is CASSVVGSGVAGELFF. CDR3 coding DNA: TGTGCCAGCAGCGTAGTTGGTAGCGGGGTAGCCGGGGAGCTGTTTTTT.